This TCR beta chain was sequenced for a study of identical twins. Notes on the study in general: Zero-insertion analyses were open to partial confounding by invariant MAIT and iNKT cells. Beta out-of-frame twin sharing showed a weaker excess.

This CDR3 is built from 17 residues. CDR1 is MNHNS, CDR2 SASEGT, per germline. Losses at the gene ends were 2 bases for V and 5 bases for J; bases not matched to a gene: 8. Concerning this clonotype: Its antigen is as yet unknown.

TCRdb reprocessed the 5' RACE reads with MiXCR, giving one entry per CDR3 protein. Of roughly 770,000 distinct CDR3 sequences listed, over 15% are singletons. The sample was also linked to a second study, of T cells expressing NK-cell markers. As reported in that work: Sorting in several experiments was restricted by an anti-gamma-delta TCR antibody to alpha-beta TCR T cells. As a fraction of CD8+ T cells, dominant NKG2C+ clonotypes reached about 1.0-7.0% in six donors.

This clonotype originated in a woman aged 18-29 years in good health. Input material: PBMCs. The V call is TRBV6-1, the J call TRBJ2-7, with 14 bases aligning to TRBD2. The CDR3 DNA sequence: TGTGCCAGCAGTGAATTAAGGACTAGCGGGGGGAGGAACGAGCAGTACTTC. Translating gives CASSELRTSGGRNEQYF.